One and the same sample provided the 27 T cell receptor beta chains below, sequenced in a study of T cell changes during pregnancy in multiple sclerosis. Using immunoSEQ multiplex PCR, the repertoire was profiled, and TCRdb retains in-frame clones only, with some absent. The sample holds approximately 40,000 clones; about nine tenths are singletons and the top ten take more than 0.5%. The sequenced sample was CD4+ T cells from peripheral blood mononuclear cells, obtained in the first trimester of pregnancy. These receptors originate from a female donor with multiple sclerosis, enrolled in a pregnancy study.

The chain is built from TRBV7-2 and TRBJ1-2, with TRBD1 as a possible D gene (6 bases). This CDR3 is 14 amino acids long. V gave up 7 bases and J gave up 0 bases, with 12 bases separating them. Germline V gene sequence: CDR1 SGHTA, CDR2 FQGNSA. CDR3 region: CASTGGLTNYGYTF. In DNA, the CDR3 is TGTGCCAGCACCGGGGGGCTTACTAACTATGGCTACACCTTC.

The chain recombines TRBV30 with TRBJ2-2; no firm D call. Trimming took off 0 bases at V and 4 bases at J, with 18 bases between the two ends. Germline CDR1 is GTSNPN and CDR2 is SVGIG (reference sequence). The CDR3 loop spans 17 amino acids. The CDR3 DNA reads as TGTGCCTGGAGTGTACACGAGATTGGTGACACCACCGGGGAGCTGTTTTTT. Protein sequence: CAWSVHEIGDTTGELFF.

The chain recombines TRBV5-1 with TRBJ2-1; TRBD2 is a possible D gene (6 bases). CDR1 is SGHRS, CDR2 YFSETQ, per germline. The CDR3 loop spans 16 amino acids. Trimming cost V 6 bases and J 6 bases, with 22 bases left between them. The CDR3: CASTRNIGSPTNEQFF. The CDR3 DNA follows: TGCGCCAGCACTCGGAATATCGGGAGCCCAACCAATGAGCAGTTCTTC.

The chain recombines TRBV6-1 with TRBJ2-7, with 10 bases lining up with TRBD2. The V and J ends lost 8 bases and 3 bases, in that order; junction bases with no gene match: 4. The CDR3 spans 13 residues. Germline V gene sequence: CDR1 MNHNS, CDR2 SASEGT. In nucleotides, the CDR3 is TGTGCCAGCGTCGCTAGCGGGGGCTACGAGCAGTACTTC. Translation: CASVASGGYEQYF.

This chain joins TRBV30 and TRBJ1-3; 7 bases match TRBD1. Germline V gene lookup returns CDR1 GTSNPN and CDR2 SVGIG (reference sequence). V lost 5 bases to trimming and J lost 2 bases; unmatched junction nucleotides: 6. The CDR3 consists of 14 residues. Here the CDR3 DNA reads TGTGCCTGGGAAACCAGGGGGGCTGGAAACACCATATATTTT. Translated, it gives CAWETRGAGNTIYF.

V usage is TRBV30 and J usage is TRBJ2-3; 9 nucleotides agree with TRBD2. V trimming: 3 bases; J trimming: 2 bases; junction bases outside the gene matches: 6. Germline V gives CDR1 GTSNPN, CDR2 SVGIG (reference sequence). This CDR3 is 15 amino acids long. The CDR3 sequence is CAWRTLAGYTDTQYF. The DNA of the CDR3 is TGTGCCTGGAGAACACTAGCGGGTTACACAGATACGCAGTATTTT.

The chain combines TRBV29-1 with TRBJ1-2; 9 nucleotides line up with TRBD1. This CDR3 has 15 residues. After removal of 4 bases from V and 2 bases from J, the junction contained 8 bases not matched to a gene. CDR1 is SQVTM, CDR2 ANQGSEA, per germline. The CDR3 nucleotides are TGCAGCGTTGTGGATATAGACAGGGGGAACTATGGCTACACCTTC. It is translated as CSVVDIDRGNYGYTF.

This clone was counted a single time. The J gene is TRBJ2-3, the V gene TRBV25-1, with 9 bases that match TRBD2. This CDR3 spans 16 amino acids. Germline V lookup: CDR1 MGHDK, CDR2 SYGVNS. J lost 4 bases, V lost 1 base, and 6 bases had no gene match. The CDR3 loop reads CASSELSGGPADTQYF. CDR3 DNA: TGTGCCAGCAGTGAATTGAGCGGGGGGCCCGCAGATACGCAGTATTTT. The full variable domain, completed using reference TRBV25-1 and TRBJ2-3, is EADIYQTPRYLVIGTGKKITLECSQTMGHDKMYWYQQDPGMELHLIHYSYGVNSTEKGDLSSESTVSRIRTEHFPLTLESARPSHTSQYLCASSELSGGPADTQYFGPGTRLTVL.

This chain links TRBV10-3 with TRBJ1-1; maybe TRBD1 (6 bases). This CDR3 region has 21 residues. V lost 3 bases to trimming and J lost 4 bases, with 33 bases between them. Germline loops: CDR1 ENHRY, CDR2 SYGVKD. DNA for the CDR3: TGTGCCATCAGTGAATTGGCCCCCAGGGGCAGGGCGTTCACTGAGGGCACTGAAGCTTTCTTT. It is translated as CAISELAPRGRAFTEGTEAFF.

This chain joins TRBV19 and TRBJ1-2, with TRBD1 matching 8 bases. Germline loops: CDR1 LNHDA, CDR2 SQIVND (reference sequence). The CDR3 consists of 15 residues. Trimming removed 5 bases from V and 7 bases from J; junction bases left unmatched: 12. The CDR3 DNA reads as TGTGCCAGTAGTCCGAGGACAGGGATCGTAGGTGGCTACACCTTC. It codes for CASSPRTGIVGGYTF.

V gene TRBV11-2 combines with J gene TRBJ1-5; 7 nucleotides align to TRBD1. This CDR3 is 15 amino acids long. Germline CDR1 is SGHAT and CDR2 is FQNNGV. The junction had 10 bases not matched to a gene; V was cut back by 5 bases and J by 6 bases. The CDR3 DNA reads TGTGCCAGCAGCCCGAACAACAGGGGTGTTCAGCCCCAGCATTTT. Translated, it gives CASSPNNRGVQPQHF.

The chain links TRBV4-1 to TRBJ2-1; 12 bases line up with TRBD2. The CDR3 runs 17 residues. The germline V gene has CDR1 MGHRA and CDR2 YSYEKL. With 3 bases clipped from V and 3 bases from J, the junction kept 6 bases outside the gene matches. CDR3 sequence reads: CASSHGLAGQDYNEQFF. The CDR3, as DNA: TGCGCCAGCAGCCACGGACTAGCGGGACAAGACTACAATGAGCAGTTCTTC.

CDR3 loop: CASSPSGKSSYEQYF. The CDR3 DNA reads TGTGCCAGCAGTCCTAGCGGGAAAAGCTCCTACGAGCAGTACTTC. V and J are TRBV5-4 and TRBJ2-7; 9 bases map to TRBD2. V shed 5 bases, J shed 0 bases, and the junction held 6 bases outside the gene matches. This CDR3 contains 15 residues. CDR1 is SGHNT, CDR2 YYREEE, per germline (reference sequence).

This chain links TRBV19 with TRBJ2-7; the match to TRBD2 covers 11 bases. CDR3 length: 15 residues. V lost 4 bases to trimming and J lost 4 bases; unmatched junction nucleotides: 6. The V gene's germline CDR1 is LNHDA and CDR2 SQIVND (reference sequence). Here the CDR3 reads CASSNPGTSGYEQYF. CDR3 in DNA: TGTGCCAGTAGTAATCCCGGGACTAGCGGATACGAGCAGTACTTC.

This chain links TRBV7-9 with TRBJ2-2; D not certain. CDR1 is SEHNR, CDR2 FQNEAQ, per germline (reference sequence). V was shortened by 3 bases and J by 0 bases, with 8 bases between the two germline ends. The length of the CDR3 is 15 residues. For the CDR3, the DNA is TGTGCCAGCAGCTTTGGCCTTACGAACACCGGGGAGCTGTTTTTT. Translating it yields CASSFGLTNTGELFF.

The gene calls are TRBV5-8 and TRBJ1-1; 11 nucleotides agree with TRBD1. Germline trimming cut 6 bases from V and 0 bases from J; bases unmatched to any gene: 7. This CDR3 contains 16 residues. Germline CDR1 is SGHTS and CDR2 is YDEGEE. Written as DNA, the CDR3 is TGTGCCAGCATCCCGGGACAGGGGGATTTGAACACTGAAGCTTTCTTT. This codes for CASIPGQGDLNTEAFF.

V and J are TRBV18 and TRBJ2-7; D is perhaps TRBD2 (7 bases). V was cut by 8 bases and J by 5 bases, with 10 bases left in between. Per germline, CDR1 KGHSH and CDR2 LQKENI. This CDR3 spans 11 amino acids. CDR3 nucleotides: TGTGCCAGCACCGGGGGGCACGAGCAGTACTTC. Encoded protein: CASTGGHEQYF.

Only one count was recorded for this clone. This rearrangement joins TRBV7-2 to TRBJ2-1; 10 nucleotides line up with TRBD2. Looked up from germline, CDR1 is SGHTA and CDR2 is FQGNSA. V dropped 1 base and J dropped 6; count of bases not matched to a gene: 9. The CDR3 length is 17 residues. This CDR3 reads CASSLVAGLAVSNEQFF. CDR3 nucleotides: TGTGCCAGCAGCTTAGTGGCTGGACTAGCGGTGTCCAATGAGCAGTTCTTC. The full variable domain, completed using reference TRBV7-2 and TRBJ2-1, is GAGVSQSPSNKVTEKGKDVELRCDPISGHTALYWYRQSLGQGLEFLIYFQGNSAPDKSGLPSDRFSAERTGGSVSTLTIQRTQQEDSAVYLCASSLVAGLAVSNEQFFGPGTRLTVL.

This clone was detected once. This chain links TRBV10-3 with TRBJ2-3; TRBD2 aligns across 7 bases. CDR1 and CDR2 from the germline V gene are ENHRY and SYGVKD. The CDR3 runs to 18 residues. J gave up 3 bases and V 2 bases, and 14 bases lay outside the gene matches. As DNA, the CDR3 is TGTGCCATCAGTGAGCCCCGGGAGCGGGAAACGAAGACAGATACGCAGTATTTT. Protein: CAISEPRERETKTDTQYF.

This clone was picked up one time. This chain joins TRBV7-3 and TRBJ2-2; TRBD2 matches 10 bases. The CDR3 covers 16 residues. Germline CDR1 reads SGHTA; CDR2 reads FQGTGA. V lost 4 bases to trimming and J lost 2 bases; unmatched junction nucleotides: 4. The CDR3 nucleotides are TGTGCCAGCAGCTCACAGCGGGGGGGTAACACCGGGGAGCTGTTTTTT. It translates to CASSSQRGGNTGELFF.

This clone is labeled medium-sized. The chain has TRBV4-1 and TRBJ2-4, with a possible D match to TRBD2 (5 bases). Trimming left V 0 bases short and J 7 bases short, with 16 bases between. This CDR3 has 16 amino acids. Germline loops: CDR1 MGHRA, CDR2 YSYEKL. CDR3 in DNA: TGCGCCAGCAGCCAAGATATTCTGAGGGTAAAGAACATTCAGTACTTC. Its protein product is CASSQDILRVKNIQYF.

The CDR3 spells CASSLGGGANEQFF. The CDR3 nucleotides read TGTGCCAGCAGCTTAGGAGGGGGGGCCAATGAGCAGTTCTTC. The rearrangement links TRBV7-9 to TRBJ2-1, with D tentatively TRBD2 (7 bases). With 1 base removed from V and 6 bases from J, the gap between germline ends came to 10 bases. In germline, CDR1 is SEHNR, CDR2 FQNEAQ (reference sequence). This CDR3 has 14 amino acids.

V gene TRBV6-6 combines with J gene TRBJ2-7; 7 nucleotides align to TRBD1. Germline CDR1 MNHNY, CDR2 SVGAGI (reference sequence). The V segment lost 2 bases and the J segment 3 bases; nucleotides outside the gene matches: 7. The CDR3 has 15 residues. As DNA, the CDR3 is TGTGCCAGCAGTTACGGGCGACAGGGAGACTACGAGCAGTACTTC. This codes for CASSYGRQGDYEQYF.

The V call is TRBV30, the J call TRBJ2-7; D might be TRBD2 (5 bases). The V and J ends lost 0 bases and 9 bases respectively, with 12 bases between them. The CDR3 loop spans 12 amino acids. Looked up from germline, CDR1 is GTSNPN and CDR2 is SVGIG (reference sequence). The CDR3 sequence is CAWSVGWTVQYF. The CDR3 bases are TGTGCCTGGAGTGTTGGATGGACTGTGCAGTACTTC. The complete variable domain, with remaining parts taken from reference TRBV30 and TRBJ2-7, reads SQTIHQWPATLVQPVGSPLSLECTVEGTSNPNLYWYRQAAGRGLQLLFYSVGIGQISSEVPQNLSASRPQDRQFILSSKKLLLSDSGFYLCAWSVGWTVQYFGPGTRLTVT.

This rearrangement joins TRBV10-1 to TRBJ2-7; D not certain. From germline, CDR1 is WNHNN and CDR2 SYGVQD (reference sequence). The length of the CDR3 is 14 residues. V was shortened by 0 bases and J by 9 bases, with 15 bases between the two germline ends. CDR3 in amino acids: CASSESRALHGQYF. The CDR3 bases are TGCGCCAGCAGTGAGTCGAGAGCTCTCCACGGGCAGTACTTC.

CDR3 in DNA: TGTGCCAGCAGCTTGACAGGTGCCTACGAGCAGTACTTC. This sequence encodes CASSLTGAYEQYF. The rearrangement uses TRBV11-2 and TRBJ2-7, with D maybe TRBD1 (6 bases). Germline V gene lookup returns CDR1 SGHAT and CDR2 FQNNGV. CDR3 size: 13 residues. Between the trimmed V and J ends, which lost 3 bases and 2 bases, there was a span of 8 bases.

The chain links TRBV21-1 to TRBJ1-2. TRBV21-1 is shown as a pseudogene. The CDR3 extends over 14 amino acids. This chain's CDR3 is CASSNAAANYGYTF. CDR3 coding DNA: TGTGCCAGCAGCAATGCGGCAGCAAACTATGGCTACACCTTC.